This T cell receptor (beta chain) was sequenced in a study of T cells in narcolepsy. Looking at the study overall: Enrolled donors included narcolepsy type 1 or type 2 patients and healthy controls.

This clone was recorded only once. What it binds is not known. V lost 0 bases and J lost 2, with 7 bases in between. The CDR3 consists of 15 residues. The V gene's germline CDR1 is MNHNY and CDR2 SVGAGI (reference sequence). Study-wide points: Some memory CD4+ repertoires had no autoreactive clone sequences. Autoreactive clonotypes reportedly recurred in blood of same and different patients, not controls. Comparing one patient's CSF and blood CD4+ clonotypes highlighted HCRT- and TRIB2-specific autoreactive clonotypes.

Assay used: immunoSEQ multiplex PCR; TCRdb lists only in-frame clones, some missing. Of about 26,000 clones listed, about four fifths were seen once; the top ten hold under 1.2%. The sample was memory (CD45RA-) CD4+ T cells from blood. J is TRBJ2-2 and V is TRBV6-6, with no clear D. This clonotype originated in a human donor in good health. The CDR3 coding sequence is TGTGCCAGCAGTTACTCGCGGACCAACACCGGGGAGCTGTTTTTT. Translation: CASSYSRTNTGELFF.